This entry is about one T cell receptor beta chain. This record belongs to a study of blood T cell repertoires in COVID-19. Study-wide context: Some COVID-19 samples were acute and others convalescent; all came from the United States, Italy and Spain.

CDR1 SGHTA and CDR2 FQGNSA come from the germline V gene. V shed 1 base and J shed 7 bases, with 11 bases lying between them. The CDR3 contains 13 residues. The authors' processing: Amplification of reference gene primers provided the estimated nucleated cell counts. The assay was immunoSEQ multiplex PCR, and TCRdb's table has in-frame clones only and misses some. V, J and clone size are taken as reported in that table, and D and trimming were inferred from the DNA itself. The top ten clones hold more than 3% of a sample with about 150,000 clones, about 86% of them seen once. The clonotype was recovered from a man between 65 and 85 years old with acute or convalescent COVID-19. The chain employs TRBV7-2 and TRBJ2-7, with a possible D match to TRBD1 (6 bases). Material for sequencing was peripheral blood. The CDR3 loop is CASSLDRVQEQYF. The CDR3 DNA follows: TGTGCCAGCAGCTTAGACAGGGTACAAGAGCAGTACTTC.